This T cell receptor beta chain was captured in a study of T cell changes during pregnancy in multiple sclerosis. Using immunoSEQ multiplex PCR, the repertoire was profiled, and TCRdb retains in-frame clones only, with some absent. The sample lists 40,000 to 50,000 clones; 80% to 95% were seen once. Looked up from germline, CDR1 is SGHRS and CDR2 is YFSETQ. With 0 bases clipped from V and 5 bases from J, the junction kept 5 bases outside the gene matches. The CDR3 is 14 amino acids. The chain recombines TRBV5-1 with TRBJ2-7; 7 nucleotides align to TRBD1. The TCR was taken from a female donor with multiple sclerosis, enrolled in a pregnancy study. The starting material was CD8+ T cells from peripheral blood mononuclear cells, obtained after pregnancy. The CDR3 DNA follows: TGCGCCAGCAGCTTGGGCTGGACAGGTGACGAGCAGTACTTC. This encodes CASSLGWTGDEQYF.